This T cell receptor (beta chain) was obtained from a study of T cell repertoires in cytomegalovirus infection. This clonotype was seen a handful of times. The CDR3 totals 13 residues. V lost 2 bases and J 1 base, leaving 6 bases between the germline ends. CDR1 and CDR2 from the germline V gene are SGHTA and FQGNSA. TCRdb used MiXCR to reprocess the reads, holding one entry per CDR3 protein. The table has more than 150,000 distinct CDR3 sequences, roughly a fifth seen once. The receptor's source is a human donor in good health (CMV status not recorded). Some clones in this sample may be carry-over from other donors' samples. The chain has TRBV7-2 and TRBJ2-7; D unresolved. Sequenced: PBMCs. This CDR3 is CASSLRASYEQYF. DNA for the CDR3: TGTGCCAGCAGCTTAAGGGCTTCCTACGAGCAGTACTTC.